This T cell receptor (beta chain) was documented in a study of blood T cell repertoires in COVID-19. In the study overall: COVID-19 samples collected from the United States, Italy and Spain covered acute and convalescent phases. T cells, B-cell-depleted T cells, or PBMCs supplied cDNA or gDNA.

This CDR3 has 15 residues. CDR1 is SGHAT and CDR2 is FQNNGV in the germline V gene. V trimming: 5 bases; J trimming: 1 base; junction bases outside the gene matches: 3. Original methodology: Estimation of nucleated cell counts relied on the amplification of reference gene primers. Clones were read by immunoSEQ multiplex PCR, and TCRdb kept only the in-frame ones, dropping some. Clone size and V and J calls were adopted from that table, with D and trimming inferred from the DNA. Of about 180,000 clones listed, around four fifths are singletons. The chain employs TRBV11-2 and TRBJ2-3, with 10 bases lining up with TRBD2. This TCR came from a woman aged 40 to 55 with COVID-19, enrolled during active disease. The source material was peripheral blood. This chain's CDR3 is CASSAGTSGTDTQYF. CDR3 sequence (DNA): TGTGCCAGCAGCGCCGGGACTAGCGGCACAGATACGCAGTATTTT.